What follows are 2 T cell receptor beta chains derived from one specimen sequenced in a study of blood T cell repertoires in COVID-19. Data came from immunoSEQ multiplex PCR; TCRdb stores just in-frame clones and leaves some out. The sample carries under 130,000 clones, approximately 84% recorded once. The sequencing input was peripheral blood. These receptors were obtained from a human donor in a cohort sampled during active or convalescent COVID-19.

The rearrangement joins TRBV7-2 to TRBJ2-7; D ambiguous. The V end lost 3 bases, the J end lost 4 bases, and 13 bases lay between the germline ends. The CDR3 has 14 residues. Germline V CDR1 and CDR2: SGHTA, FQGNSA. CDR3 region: CASSFQPSMYEQYF. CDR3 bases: TGTGCCAGCAGCTTCCAACCGAGTATGTACGAGCAGTACTTC. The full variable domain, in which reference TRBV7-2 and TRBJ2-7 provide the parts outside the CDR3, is GAGVSQSPSNKVTEKGKDVELRCDPISGHTALYWYRQSLGQGLEFLIYFQGNSAPDKSGLPSDRFSAERTGGSVSTLTIQRTQQEDSAVYLCASSFQPSMYEQYFGPGTRLTVT.

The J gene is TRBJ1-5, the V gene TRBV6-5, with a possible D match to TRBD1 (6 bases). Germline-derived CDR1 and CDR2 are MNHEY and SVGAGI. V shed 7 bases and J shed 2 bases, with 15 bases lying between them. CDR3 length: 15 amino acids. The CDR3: CASTGAGVGNQPQHF. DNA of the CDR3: TGTGCCAGCACCGGGGCAGGGGTCGGCAATCAGCCCCAGCATTTT.